This is a list of T cell receptor beta chains from one sample in a study of blood T cell repertoires in COVID-19. TCRdb's copy holds only in-frame clones and misses some; the assay was immunoSEQ multiplex PCR. This sample has approximately 150,000 clones; nearly 85% occur once, and the top ten carry roughly 3.8%. What was sequenced was PBMCs or T cells enriched from blood (not recorded which). These TCRs come from a man between 45 and 60 years old in a cohort exposed to, infected with or recovered from COVID-19 (not recorded which). The CDR3 runs from the conserved cysteine through the conserved F or W. Fields, in order: clone size, D gene, J gene, V gene, CDR3 length, CDR3 protein, CDR3 DNA. The D gene is left open where the match is weak. Size tells how often a clone was seen (once, few, many) or the class of an expanded clone, and some rows leave it out.

abundance: .; d_gene: .; j_gene: TRBJ1-6; v_gene: TRBV30; len: 19; CDR3aa: CAWTAGGGVVLVDGSPLHF; CDR3nt: TGTGCCTGGACGGCGGGGGGCGGAGTAGTTTTGGTAGACGGATCACCCCTCCACTTT
abundance: few; d_gene: TRBD1; j_gene: TRBJ1-5; v_gene: TRBV2; len: 15; CDR3aa: CASSKTGESNQPQHF; CDR3nt: TGTGCCAGCAGTAAGACAGGGGAAAGCAATCAGCCCCAGCATTTT
abundance: once; d_gene: .; j_gene: TRBJ2-7; v_gene: TRBV5-6; len: 13; CDR3aa: CASSRVLSAEQYF; CDR3nt: TGTGCCAGCAGCCGCGTACTTTCCGCCGAGCAGTACTTC
abundance: .; d_gene: TRBD1; j_gene: TRBJ1-1; v_gene: TRBV25-1; len: 13; CDR3aa: CASREGAWTEAFF; CDR3nt: TGTGCCAGCAGGGAGGGGGCTTGGACTGAAGCTTTCTTT
abundance: .; d_gene: TRBD1; j_gene: TRBJ1-6; v_gene: TRBV19; len: 15; CDR3aa: CASSRWDSYNSPLHF; CDR3nt: TGTGCCAGTAGTAGATGGGACAGCTATAATTCACCCCTCCACTTT
abundance: .; d_gene: .; j_gene: TRBJ1-2; v_gene: TRBV28; len: 13; CDR3aa: CASSFSGKYGYTF; CDR3nt: TGTGCCAGCAGTTTTTCGGGGAAATATGGCTACACCTTC
abundance: .; d_gene: TRBD1; j_gene: TRBJ2-2; v_gene: TRBV7-9; len: 14; CDR3aa: CATGDRAYTGELFF; CDR3nt: TGTGCCACCGGGGACAGGGCTTACACCGGGGAGCTGTTTTTT
abundance: .; d_gene: .; j_gene: TRBJ2-2; v_gene: TRBV11-2; len: 15; CDR3aa: CASSLIQINTGELFF; CDR3nt: TGTGCCAGCAGCCTGATACAGATTAACACCGGGGAGCTGTTTTTT
abundance: .; d_gene: .; j_gene: TRBJ1-2; v_gene: TRBV7-9; len: 13; CDR3aa: CASSLLGGYGYTF; CDR3nt: TGTGCCAGCAGCTTATTAGGGGGCTATGGCTACACCTTC
abundance: .; d_gene: .; j_gene: TRBJ2-5; v_gene: TRBV5-1; len: 15; CDR3aa: CASSLADLQQETQYF; CDR3nt: TGCGCCAGCAGCTTGGCCGACTTGCAGCAAGAGACCCAGTACTTC
abundance: .; d_gene: .; j_gene: TRBJ1-1; v_gene: TRBV5-6; len: 13; CDR3aa: CASSVTANSEAFF; CDR3nt: TGTGCCAGCAGCGTGACAGCGAACTCTGAAGCTTTCTTT
abundance: many; d_gene: TRBD1; j_gene: TRBJ2-1; v_gene: TRBV24-1; len: 16; CDR3aa: CATSDPGTGTYNEQFF; CDR3nt: TGTGCCACCAGTGATCCTGGGACAGGGACCTACAATGAGCAGTTCTTC
abundance: .; d_gene: .; j_gene: TRBJ1-2; v_gene: TRBV12-3/TRBV12-4; len: 11; CDR3aa: CASSRLAGYTF; CDR3nt: TGTGCCAGCAGCCGACTCGCGGGCTACACCTTC
abundance: .; d_gene: .; j_gene: TRBJ1-2; v_gene: TRBV9; len: 11; CDR3aa: CASSVGTVYTF; CDR3nt: TGTGCCAGCAGCGTAGGAACGGTCTACACCTTC
abundance: .; d_gene: .; j_gene: TRBJ2-4; v_gene: TRBV2; len: 12; CDR3aa: CASSELGAIQYF; CDR3nt: TGTGCCAGCAGTGAACTAGGGGCCATTCAGTACTTC
abundance: .; d_gene: .; j_gene: TRBJ1-1; v_gene: TRBV5-1; len: 13; CDR3aa: CASSLTVGTEAFF; CDR3nt: TGCGCCAGCAGCTTGACAGTTGGCACTGAAGCTTTCTTT
abundance: .; d_gene: .; j_gene: TRBJ2-1; v_gene: TRBV5-6; len: 15; CDR3aa: CASSFTGRGVDEQFF; CDR3nt: TGTGCCAGCAGCTTTACTGGCAGGGGGGTCGATGAGCAGTTCTTC
abundance: .; d_gene: TRBD1; j_gene: TRBJ1-5; v_gene: TRBV11-2; len: 14; CDR3aa: CARLTGGIVQPQHF; CDR3nt: TGTGCCAGATTAACAGGGGGTATTGTTCAGCCCCAGCATTTT
abundance: .; d_gene: .; j_gene: TRBJ1-1; v_gene: TRBV30; len: 13; CDR3aa: CAWRAATYTEAFF; CDR3nt: TGTGCCTGGAGGGCAGCGACCTACACTGAAGCTTTCTTT
abundance: .; d_gene: .; j_gene: TRBJ1-6; v_gene: TRBV5-1; len: 15; CDR3aa: CASSLGVTRNSPLHF; CDR3nt: TGCGCCAGCAGCTTGGGGGTGACACGTAATTCACCCCTCCACTTT
abundance: .; d_gene: .; j_gene: TRBJ1-1; v_gene: TRBV6-1; len: 14; CDR3aa: CASSEKGLNTEAFF; CDR3nt: TGTGCCAGCAGTGAAAAGGGGTTGAACACTGAAGCTTTCTTT
abundance: .; d_gene: TRBD2; j_gene: TRBJ2-3; v_gene: TRBV24-1; len: 18; CDR3aa: CATSDFRTSGIAADTQYF; CDR3nt: TGTGCCACCAGTGATTTCCGAACTAGCGGGATAGCCGCAGATACGCAGTATTTT
abundance: .; d_gene: .; j_gene: TRBJ1-2; v_gene: TRBV4-3; len: 17; CDR3aa: CASSQFQDMLAGYGYTF; CDR3nt: TGCGCCAGCAGCCAATTTCAGGACATGCTGGCTGGCTATGGCTACACCTTC
abundance: .; d_gene: .; j_gene: TRBJ2-5; v_gene: TRBV5-1; len: 14; CDR3aa: CASALGGGWETQYF; CDR3nt: TGCGCCAGCGCCTTAGGAGGCGGTTGGGAGACCCAGTACTTC
abundance: .; d_gene: TRBD1; j_gene: TRBJ2-1; v_gene: TRBV25-1; len: 16; CDR3aa: CASSEWGTGGFDEQFF; CDR3nt: TGTGCCAGCAGTGAATGGGGGACAGGGGGGTTCGATGAGCAGTTCTTC
abundance: .; d_gene: TRBD1; j_gene: TRBJ1-1; v_gene: TRBV10-3; len: 18; CDR3aa: CAISEGGQVTYRNTEAFF; CDR3nt: TGTGCCATCAGTGAGGGTGGACAGGTGACTTATCGGAACACTGAAGCTTTCTTT
abundance: .; d_gene: .; j_gene: TRBJ1-2; v_gene: TRBV25-1; len: 12; CDR3aa: CASGEADYGYTF; CDR3nt: TGTGCCAGCGGAGAGGCAGACTATGGCTACACCTTC
abundance: few; d_gene: TRBD1; j_gene: TRBJ1-2; v_gene: TRBV2; len: 14; CDR3aa: CAIPTTGGYRGYTF; CDR3nt: TGTGCCATCCCGACGACAGGGGGCTATCGTGGCTACACCTTC
abundance: .; d_gene: .; j_gene: TRBJ2-7; v_gene: TRBV7-6; len: 15; CDR3aa: CASSLGSGSTYEQYF; CDR3nt: TGTGCCAGCAGCTTAGGATCAGGGTCAACCTACGAGCAGTACTTC
abundance: .; d_gene: .; j_gene: TRBJ1-1; v_gene: TRBV5-1; len: 12; CDR3aa: CASSPGNTEAFF; CDR3nt: TGCGCCAGCAGCCCCGGGAACACTGAAGCTTTCTTT
abundance: .; d_gene: .; j_gene: TRBJ2-7; v_gene: TRBV6-5; len: 11; CDR3aa: CATQGHYEQYF; CDR3nt: TGTGCCACTCAGGGTCACTACGAGCAGTACTTC
abundance: .; d_gene: TRBD1; j_gene: TRBJ2-7; v_gene: TRBV5-1; len: 14; CDR3aa: CASSVRDSSYEQYF; CDR3nt: TGCGCCAGCAGCGTCCGGGACAGCTCCTACGAGCAGTACTTC
abundance: once; d_gene: .; j_gene: TRBJ2-3; v_gene: TRBV7-3; len: 17; CDR3aa: CASSSAILGGRGDTQYF; CDR3nt: TGTGCCAGCAGCTCCGCTATCCTCGGGGGGCGGGGCGATACGCAGTATTTT
abundance: .; d_gene: TRBD2; j_gene: TRBJ2-3; v_gene: TRBV6-4; len: 15; CDR3aa: CASSDTAGGTDTQYF; CDR3nt: TGTGCCAGCAGTGATACAGCGGGAGGAACAGATACGCAGTATTTT
abundance: .; d_gene: .; j_gene: TRBJ2-1; v_gene: TRBV10-2; len: 11; CDR3aa: CAAGPYNEQFF; CDR3nt: TGCGCCGCGGGGCCCTACAATGAGCAGTTCTTC
abundance: .; d_gene: .; j_gene: TRBJ2-4; v_gene: TRBV24-1; len: 14; CDR3aa: CATSDSVAKNIQYF; CDR3nt: TGTGCCACCAGTGACAGTGTAGCCAAAAACATTCAGTACTTC
abundance: .; d_gene: TRBD2; j_gene: TRBJ2-5; v_gene: TRBV7-6; len: 15; CDR3aa: CASSLASGSGETQYF; CDR3nt: TGTGCCAGCAGCTTAGCGAGCGGGAGTGGTGAGACCCAGTACTTC
abundance: .; d_gene: .; j_gene: TRBJ1-1; v_gene: TRBV6-5; len: 13; CDR3aa: CATTTGTDGEAFF; CDR3nt: TGTGCCACCACCACAGGGACGGACGGTGAAGCTTTCTTT
abundance: .; d_gene: .; j_gene: TRBJ2-1; v_gene: TRBV7-9; len: 13; CDR3aa: CASSTRSVDEQFF; CDR3nt: TGTGCCAGCAGCACACGAAGTGTCGATGAGCAGTTCTTC
abundance: once; d_gene: .; j_gene: TRBJ1-1; v_gene: TRBV28; len: 15; CDR3aa: CASSFRGEGGTEAFF; CDR3nt: TGTGCCAGCAGTTTCCGGGGGGAAGGGGGCACTGAAGCTTTCTTT
abundance: .; d_gene: .; j_gene: TRBJ1-1; v_gene: TRBV7-9; len: 13; CDR3aa: CASSGHVRGLAFF; CDR3nt: TGTGCCAGCAGCGGACACGTCAGGGGATTAGCTTTCTTT
abundance: .; d_gene: TRBD2; j_gene: TRBJ2-2; v_gene: TRBV7-9; len: 15; CDR3aa: CASSFSGGAPGELFF; CDR3nt: TGTGCCAGCAGCTTTAGCGGGGGGGCCCCCGGGGAGCTGTTTTTT